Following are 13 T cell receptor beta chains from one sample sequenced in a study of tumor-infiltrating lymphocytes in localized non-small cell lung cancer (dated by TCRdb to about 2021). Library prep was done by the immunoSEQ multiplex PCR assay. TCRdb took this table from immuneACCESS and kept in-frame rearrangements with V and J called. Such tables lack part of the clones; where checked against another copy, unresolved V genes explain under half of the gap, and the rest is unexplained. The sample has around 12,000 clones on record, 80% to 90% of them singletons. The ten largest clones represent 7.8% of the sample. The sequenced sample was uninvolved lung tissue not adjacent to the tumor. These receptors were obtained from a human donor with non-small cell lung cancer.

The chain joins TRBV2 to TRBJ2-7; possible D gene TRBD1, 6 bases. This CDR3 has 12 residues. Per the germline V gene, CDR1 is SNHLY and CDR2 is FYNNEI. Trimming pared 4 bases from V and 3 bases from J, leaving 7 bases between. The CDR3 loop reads CASSVQGYEQYF. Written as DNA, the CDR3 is TGTGCCAGCAGTGTACAGGGCTACGAGCAGTACTTC.

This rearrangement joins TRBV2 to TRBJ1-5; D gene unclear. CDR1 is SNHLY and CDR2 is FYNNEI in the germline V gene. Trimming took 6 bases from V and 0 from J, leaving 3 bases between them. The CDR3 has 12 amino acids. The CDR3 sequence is CASRYSNQPQHF. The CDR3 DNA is TGTGCCAGCAGATATAGCAATCAGCCCCAGCATTTT.

The CDR3 here is CASSPGDNSGNTIYF. In DNA form, the CDR3 reads TGCGCCAGCAGCCCAGGGGATAACTCTGGAAACACCATATATTTT. V gene TRBV5-1 combines with J gene TRBJ1-3; possible D gene TRBD1, 6 bases. V was cut by 4 bases and J by 0 bases, with 11 bases left in between. The CDR3 sequence is 15 residues long. Germline values: CDR1 SGHRS, CDR2 YFSETQ.

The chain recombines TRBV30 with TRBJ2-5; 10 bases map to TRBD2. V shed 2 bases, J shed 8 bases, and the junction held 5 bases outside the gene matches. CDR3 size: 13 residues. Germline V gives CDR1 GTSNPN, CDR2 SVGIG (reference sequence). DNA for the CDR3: TGTGCCTGGAGTACTAGCGGGGCCCCCACCCAGTACTTC. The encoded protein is CAWSTSGAPTQYF.

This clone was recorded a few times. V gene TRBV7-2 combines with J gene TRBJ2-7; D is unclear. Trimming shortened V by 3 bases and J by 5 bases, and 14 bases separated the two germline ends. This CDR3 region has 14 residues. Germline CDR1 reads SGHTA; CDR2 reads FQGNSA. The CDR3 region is CASSFSDSRHEQYF. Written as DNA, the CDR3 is TGTGCCAGCAGCTTTTCAGATAGCCGGCACGAGCAGTACTTC. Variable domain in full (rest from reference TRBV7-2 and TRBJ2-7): GAGVSQSPSNKVTEKGKDVELRCDPISGHTALYWYRQSLGQGLEFLIYFQGNSAPDKSGLPSDRFSAERTGGSVSTLTIQRTQQEDSAVYLCASSFSDSRHEQYFGPGTRLTVT.

The CDR3 is CASSYGSGLEKLFF. In nucleotides, the CDR3 is TGTGCCAGCAGTTACGGCTCAGGACTTGAAAAACTGTTTTTT. This chain joins TRBV6-5 and TRBJ1-4; no clear D gene. The ends were cut back, 2 bases at V and 7 bases at J, with 11 bases in the middle. The CDR3 has 14 residues. The germline V gene encodes CDR1 MNHEY and CDR2 SVGAGI.

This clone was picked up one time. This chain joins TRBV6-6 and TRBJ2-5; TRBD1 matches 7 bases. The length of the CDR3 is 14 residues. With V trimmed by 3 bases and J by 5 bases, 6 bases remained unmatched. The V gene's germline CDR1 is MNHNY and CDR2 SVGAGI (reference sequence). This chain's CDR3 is CASSYGQAVETQYF. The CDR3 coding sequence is TGTGCCAGCAGTTATGGACAGGCTGTGGAGACCCAGTACTTC.

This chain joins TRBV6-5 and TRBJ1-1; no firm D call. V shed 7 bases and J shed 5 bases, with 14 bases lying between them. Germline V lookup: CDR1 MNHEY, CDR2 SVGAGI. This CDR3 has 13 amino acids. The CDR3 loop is CASTQHGETEAFF. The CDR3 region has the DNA TGTGCCAGCACCCAACACGGGGAAACTGAAGCTTTCTTT.

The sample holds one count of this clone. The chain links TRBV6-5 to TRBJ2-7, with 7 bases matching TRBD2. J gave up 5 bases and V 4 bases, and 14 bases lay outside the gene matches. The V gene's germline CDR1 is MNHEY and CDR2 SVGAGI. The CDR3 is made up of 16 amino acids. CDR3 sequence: CASSLGPGTTANEQYF. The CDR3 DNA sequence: TGTGCCAGCAGTTTGGGTCCCGGGACTACTGCTAACGAGCAGTACTTC.

The CDR3 DNA follows: TGTGCCAGCTCACCGTCACGGGAAAAACTGTTTTTT. Its protein is CASSPSREKLFF. The rearrangement links TRBV18 to TRBJ1-4; D gene unclear. V shed 3 bases and J shed 8 bases, with 7 bases lying between them. The germline CDR1 and CDR2 sequences are KGHSH and LQKENI. The CDR3 spans 12 residues.

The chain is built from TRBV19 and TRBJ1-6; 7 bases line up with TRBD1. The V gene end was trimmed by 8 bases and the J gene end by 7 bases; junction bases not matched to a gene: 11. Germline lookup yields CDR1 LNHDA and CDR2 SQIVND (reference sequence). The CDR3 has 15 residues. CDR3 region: CASHLRGGSNSPLHF. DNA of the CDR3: TGTGCCAGTCACCTGCGAGGGGGCAGCAATTCACCCCTCCACTTT.

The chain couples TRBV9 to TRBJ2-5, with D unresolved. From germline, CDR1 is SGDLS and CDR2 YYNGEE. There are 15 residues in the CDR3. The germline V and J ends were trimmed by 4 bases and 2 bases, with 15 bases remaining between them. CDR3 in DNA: TGTGCCAGCAGCCTCATCGGCAGCCTACAAGAGACCCAGTACTTC. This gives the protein CASSLIGSLQETQYF. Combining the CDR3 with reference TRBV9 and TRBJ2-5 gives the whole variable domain DSGVTQTPKHLITATGQRVTLRCSPRSGDLSVYWYQQSLDQGLQFLIQYYNGEERAKGNILERFSAQQFPDLHSELNLSSLELGDSALYFCASSLIGSLQETQYFGPGTRLLVL.

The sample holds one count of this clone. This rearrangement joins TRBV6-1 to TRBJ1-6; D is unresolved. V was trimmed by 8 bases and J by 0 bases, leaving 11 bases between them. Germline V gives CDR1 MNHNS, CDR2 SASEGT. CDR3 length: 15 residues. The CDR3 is CASRGLSSYNSPLHF. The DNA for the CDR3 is TGTGCCAGCCGAGGGCTTAGCTCCTATAATTCACCCCTCCACTTT.